This is a list of T cell receptor beta chains from one sample in a study of blood T cell repertoires in COVID-19. The table came from immunoSEQ multiplex PCR; TCRdb's copy has only in-frame clones and leaves some out. Altogether approximately 100,000 clones are present, about 86% being singletons, with the ten largest covering less than 3.5%. The sequencing sample was made of PBMCs or T cells enriched from blood (not recorded which). The origin of the receptors is a woman aged 45-65 years who had recovered from COVID-19. Both conserved end residues are part of each CDR3. A D gene is named only where the DNA matches it firmly. Not all rows give a size; the values are once, few, many and, for expanded clones, a class.

J,size,D,V,CDR3,DNA
TRBJ1-5,NA,TRBD1,TRBV3-1/TRBV3-2,CASSPGQGIVPQHF,TGTGCCAGCAGCCCCGGACAGGGGATTGTGCCCCAGCATTTT
TRBJ1-3,NA,NA,TRBV29-1,CSVGVLDSGNTIYF,TGCAGCGTTGGTGTCCTAGACTCTGGAAACACCATATATTTT
TRBJ2-7,NA,TRBD1,TRBV24-1,CATRRSDRSYEQYF,TGTGCCACCCGTCGTTCGGACAGGAGTTACGAGCAGTACTTC
TRBJ2-3,NA,NA,TRBV9,CASSVARRDTQYF,TGTGCCAGCAGCGTAGCCAGGCGAGATACGCAGTATTTT
TRBJ1-4,NA,NA,TRBV3-1/TRBV3-2,CASSNAQVNEKLFF,TGTGCCAGCAGCAACGCACAGGTTAATGAAAAACTGTTTTTT
TRBJ1-3,NA,TRBD1,TRBV5-5,CASSLGTGGPGNTIYF,TGTGCCAGCAGCTTGGGTACAGGGGGCCCTGGAAACACCATATATTTT
TRBJ1-3,NA,NA,TRBV5-5,CASSLAEQGAPGNTIYF,TGTGCCAGCAGCTTGGCCGAACAGGGTGCTCCTGGAAACACCATATATTTT
TRBJ2-5,NA,TRBD2,TRBV15,CATSRATGGPSPETQYF,TGTGCCACCAGCAGAGCCACGGGAGGGCCTTCTCCAGAGACCCAGTACTTC
TRBJ1-1,NA,NA,TRBV9,CASSVDTATEAFF,TGTGCCAGCAGCGTAGACACCGCCACTGAAGCTTTCTTT
TRBJ1-2,few,TRBD1,TRBV5-5,CASSPWTGNGYTF,TGTGCCAGCAGCCCCTGGACAGGTAACGGCTACACCTTC
TRBJ1-6,NA,NA,TRBV28,CASSFSGFNSPLHF,TGTGCCAGCAGTTTCTCAGGCTTCAATTCACCCCTCCACTTT
TRBJ1-1,NA,TRBD1,TRBV3-1/TRBV3-2,CASSQDRGYPAFF,TGTGCCAGCAGCCAGGACAGGGGATACCCCGCTTTCTTT
TRBJ1-5,NA,NA,TRBV19,CASSSRANQPQHF,TGTGCCAGTAGTTCGAGGGCTAATCAGCCCCAGCATTTT
TRBJ1-2,NA,NA,TRBV7-2,CASSPESKTGSYNYGYTF,TGTGCCAGCAGCCCAGAATCCAAAACAGGGTCCTATAACTATGGCTACACCTTC
TRBJ1-5,NA,NA,TRBV12-5,CASAVGGANQPQHF,TGTGCTAGTGCCGTGGGGGGGGCCAATCAGCCCCAGCATTTT
TRBJ2-2,NA,NA,TRBV29-1,CSVERTGELFF,TGCAGCGTGGAGAGGACCGGGGAGCTGTTTTTT
TRBJ2-7,few,NA,TRBV5-1,CASSLGQSSYEQYF,TGCGCCAGCAGCTTGGGACAGAGCTCCTACGAGCAGTACTTC
TRBJ1-3,NA,NA,TRBV14,CASSPRGSLGGNTIYF,TGTGCCAGCAGCCCTCGAGGCAGCCTAGGTGGAAACACCATATATTTT
TRBJ1-2,NA,TRBD1,TRBV10-3,CAISPGTGSYGYTF,TGTGCCATCAGTCCCGGGACAGGGTCCTATGGCTACACCTTC
TRBJ1-6,NA,NA,TRBV19,CASRQGGSPLHF,TGTGCCAGTAGACAGGGTGGTTCACCCCTCCACTTT
TRBJ2-7,NA,NA,TRBV10-3,CAISDRTAAYEQYF,TGTGCCATCAGTGATAGGACAGCGGCCTACGAGCAGTACTTC
TRBJ2-7,NA,NA,TRBV4-1,CASSQGQPSYEQYF,TGCGCCAGCAGCCAAGGACAGCCCTCCTACGAGCAGTACTTC
TRBJ2-1,NA,TRBD2,TRBV25-1,CASSPLGTSIHEQFF,TGTGCCAGCAGTCCACTCGGGACTAGTATACATGAGCAGTTCTTC
TRBJ2-3,NA,NA,TRBV5-1,CASSGGTQGTDTQYF,TGCGCCAGCAGCGGGGGGACTCAGGGCACAGATACGCAGTATTTT
TRBJ2-2,NA,TRBD2,TRBV6-6,CASSYVREGGELFF,TGTGCCAGCAGTTACGTTAGGGAGGGGGGGGAGCTGTTTTTT
TRBJ1-1,NA,NA,TRBV19,CASTIGQRGTEAFF,TGTGCCAGTACTATTGGACAGAGAGGGACTGAAGCTTTCTTT
TRBJ1-2,once,NA,TRBV9,CASSVDAGYVGYTF,TGTGCCAGCAGCGTAGACGCAGGGTATGTAGGCTACACCTTC
TRBJ1-2,NA,TRBD1,TRBV28,CASSSPTGGLDGYTF,TGTGCCAGCAGTTCTCCGACAGGGGGGCTCGACGGCTACACCTTC
TRBJ1-1,NA,NA,TRBV5-4,CASSFGHTAVNTEAFF,TGTGCCAGCAGCTTTGGGCATACAGCGGTGAACACTGAAGCTTTCTTT
TRBJ2-1,NA,NA,TRBV7-2,CASSVYYNEQFF,TGTGCCAGCAGCGTATACTACAATGAGCAGTTCTTC
TRBJ2-7,once,NA,TRBV5-1,CASSFGLGSFTYEQYF,TGCGCCAGCAGCTTCGGGCTGGGGAGCTTTACCTACGAGCAGTACTTC
TRBJ1-1,NA,NA,TRBV19,CASRIGDPNTEAFF,TGTGCCAGTAGGATAGGAGATCCGAACACTGAAGCTTTCTTT
TRBJ2-3,NA,TRBD2,TRBV7-3,CASSPTSGGSTDTQYF,TGTGCCAGCAGCCCTACTAGCGGGGGGAGCACAGATACGCAGTATTTT
TRBJ2-5,NA,TRBD2,TRBV4-1,CASSQTSGERADETQYF,TGCGCCAGCAGCCAAACTAGCGGGGAGAGGGCGGATGAGACCCAGTACTTC
TRBJ2-3,few,NA,TRBV3-1/TRBV3-2,CASSRLERTSTDTQYF,TGTGCCAGCAGCCGCTTGGAACGGACTAGCACAGATACGCAGTATTTT
TRBJ2-2,NA,TRBD1,TRBV25-1,CASQTGMKVANTGELFF,TGTGCCAGCCAGACAGGGATGAAGGTCGCAAACACCGGGGAGCTGTTTTTT
TRBJ2-5,NA,TRBD1,TRBV28,CASSTTGGLETQYF,TGTGCCAGCAGTACGACAGGGGGTCTAGAGACCCAGTACTTC
TRBJ2-7,NA,TRBD2,TRBV27,CASSPSGGTWEEQYF,TGTGCCAGCAGCCCTAGCGGAGGGACGTGGGAAGAGCAGTACTTC
TRBJ2-7,NA,TRBD1,TRBV28,CASSRTQGVGYYEQYF,TGTGCCAGCAGTCGGACTCAGGGGGTCGGGTACTACGAGCAGTACTTC
TRBJ1-1,once,NA,TRBV9,CASSVEALDSAPGNTEAFF,TGTGCCAGCAGCGTAGAGGCCCTTGACTCAGCCCCTGGGAACACTGAAGCTTTCTTT
TRBJ1-2,once,TRBD1,TRBV24-1,CATSDPGTGGYGYTF,TGTGCCACCAGTGACCCTGGGACAGGGGGATATGGCTACACCTTC
TRBJ1-1,NA,NA,TRBV2,CASSIDRTNTEAFF,TGTGCCAGCAGTATTGACAGGACCAACACTGAAGCTTTCTTT
TRBJ2-1,NA,TRBD2,TRBV27,CASNTLASGRYEQFF,TGTGCCAGCAACACGCTGGCTAGCGGGAGGTATGAGCAGTTCTTC
TRBJ2-3,NA,TRBD2,TRBV7-2,CASSMTSGTKTDTQYF,TGTGCCAGCAGCATGACTAGCGGCACAAAAACAGATACGCAGTATTTT
TRBJ2-7,NA,NA,TRBV11-2,CASSTRDTSYEQYF,TGTGCCAGCAGCACCCGGGACACATCCTACGAGCAGTACTTC
TRBJ2-7,NA,NA,TRBV3-1/TRBV3-2,CASSRVGPYEQYF,TGTGCCAGCAGCCGGGTGGGCCCCTACGAGCAGTACTTC
TRBJ2-1,NA,NA,TRBV7-9,CASSLSVEQFF,TGTGCCAGCAGCTTGTCCGTTGAGCAGTTCTTC
TRBJ1-5,NA,NA,TRBV10-3,CAITDRTDNQPQHF,TGTGCCATCACAGACAGGACCGACAATCAGCCCCAGCATTTT
TRBJ1-1,once,TRBD1,TRBV2,CASSRDRGPGNTEAFF,TGTGCCAGCAGTCGGGACAGGGGGCCGGGGAACACTGAAGCTTTCTTT
TRBJ2-1,NA,NA,TRBV3-1/TRBV3-2,CASSQDLNEQFF,TGTGCCAGCAGCCAAGATCTCAATGAGCAGTTCTTC
TRBJ2-7,NA,NA,TRBV5-8,CASSLVDSYEQYF,TGTGCCAGCAGCTTGGTGGACAGCTACGAGCAGTACTTC
TRBJ2-4,NA,TRBD2,TRBV3-1/TRBV3-2,CASSQDGLAANIQYF,TGTGCCAGCAGCCAAGATGGCCTAGCGGCAAACATTCAGTACTTC
TRBJ2-2,NA,NA,TRBV4-1,CASSQENRGTGELFF,TGCGCCAGCAGCCAAGAAAATCGCGGCACCGGGGAGCTGTTTTTT
TRBJ1-3,NA,TRBD1,TRBV24-1,CATSDPPGQESSGNTIYF,TGTGCCACCAGTGATCCACCAGGACAGGAGAGCTCTGGAAACACCATATATTTT
TRBJ1-6,NA,TRBD1,TRBV5-1,CASSLGTGDSPLHF,TGCGCCAGCAGCTTGGGGACAGGGGATTCACCCCTCCACTTT
TRBJ2-1,NA,NA,TRBV2,CASSVVAVGGYEQFF,TGTGCCAGCAGTGTGGTAGCGGTTGGGGGGTATGAGCAGTTCTTC
TRBJ1-3,NA,TRBD1,TRBV5-1,CASRLDRTVGNTIYF,TGCGCCAGCCGGTTGGACAGGACGGTCGGAAACACCATATATTTT
TRBJ1-4,NA,NA,TRBV19,CASSRGEKLFF,TGTGCCAGTAGTCGAGGGGAAAAACTGTTTTTT
TRBJ2-6,NA,TRBD1,TRBV10-3,CAIRSGTGMTGANVLTF,TGTGCCATCAGATCCGGGACAGGGATGACTGGGGCCAACGTCCTGACTTTC